One TCR beta chain is described in this entry. The source of the sample is a study of T cell repertoires and Cas9 in healthy adults. Sequenced by immunoSEQ multiplex PCR; TCRdb stores in-frame clones only, minus some. The sample includes 20,000 to 25,000 clones, 90% of them seen just once. The V gene's germline CDR1 is SGHDT and CDR2 YYEEEE. Trimming shortened V by 6 bases and J by 4 bases, and 16 bases separated the two germline ends. The CDR3 has 15 amino acids. This TCR was recovered from a human donor in good health. The chain links TRBV5-6 to TRBJ2-2; D might be TRBD2 (6 bases). Material: CD4+ effector T cells (CD127+, CD25-, CD137-, CD154-) from PBMCs; culture status not recorded. As DNA, the CDR3 is TGTGCCAGCACTTGGGGAGGACTAATCACCGGGGAGCTGTTTTTT. This encodes CASTWGGLITGELFF.